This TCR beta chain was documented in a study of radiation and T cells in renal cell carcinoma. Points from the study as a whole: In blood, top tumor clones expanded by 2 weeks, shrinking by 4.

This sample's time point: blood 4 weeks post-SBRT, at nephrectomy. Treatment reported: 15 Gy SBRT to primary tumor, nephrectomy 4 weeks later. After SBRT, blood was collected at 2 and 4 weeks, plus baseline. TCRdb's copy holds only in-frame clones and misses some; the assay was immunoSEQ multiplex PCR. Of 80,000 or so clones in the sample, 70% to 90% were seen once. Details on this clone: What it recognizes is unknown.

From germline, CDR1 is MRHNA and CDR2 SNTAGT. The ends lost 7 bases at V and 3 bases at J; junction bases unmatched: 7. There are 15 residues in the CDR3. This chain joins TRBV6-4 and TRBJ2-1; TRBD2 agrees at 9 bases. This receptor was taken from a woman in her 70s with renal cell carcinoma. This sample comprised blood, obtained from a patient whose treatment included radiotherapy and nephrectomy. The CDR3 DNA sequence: TGTGCCAGCATTCCTAGCGGGGAAAACTACAATGAGCAGTTCTTC. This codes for CASIPSGENYNEQFF.